This T cell receptor beta chain was found in a study of blood T cell repertoires in COVID-19. Study as a whole: There were acute and convalescent COVID-19 samples, and they came from the United States, Italy and Spain. T cells, B-cell-depleted T cells, or PBMCs supplied cDNA or gDNA.

Per the original data handling: Amplification with reference gene primers provided the estimates of nucleated cell counts. This table comes from immunoSEQ multiplex PCR, and its TCRdb copy is limited to in-frame clones, with some not included. V and J calls and clone size are given by that table; D and trimming were obtained from the DNA. The table includes about 97,000 clones, just over 90% detected once. Germline values: CDR1 GTSNPN, CDR2 SVGIG (reference sequence). V dropped 6 bases and J dropped 6; count of bases not matched to a gene: 5. CDR3 size: 12 residues. The sequence was obtained from a man in his fifties or sixties with acute or convalescent COVID-19. Sequenced input: peripheral blood. This sequence joins TRBV30 and TRBJ2-1; 7 positions match TRBD1. For the CDR3, the DNA is TGTGCCTGTCAAAGGGGGCCCAATGAGCAGTTCTTC. Residues: CACQRGPNEQFF.